Shown below are 31 T cell receptor beta chains from a single sample sequenced in a study of blood T cell repertoires in COVID-19 (dated by TCRdb to 2018 to 2020). Library construction relied on the immunoSEQ multiplex PCR assay. The table comes from immuneACCESS by way of TCRdb, which keeps in-frame sequences with V and J called. Part of the clones is missing from these tables; in studies checked, under half for an unresolved V gene and the rest for unknown reasons. This sample gives roughly 330,000 clones in total; roughly 87% of them show up just once. 9.9% of the sample lies in the top ten. The sample comprised peripheral blood. The origin of the receptors is a man aged 25 to 45 with COVID-19, enrolled during active disease.

The CDR3: CASRDTSGGPRTYF. DNA for the CDR3: TGTGCCAGCAGAGATACTAGCGGGGGCCCGCGTACGTACTTC. This chain connects TRBV2 to TRBJ2-5; TRBD2 matches 11 bases. Trimming took 6 bases from V and 13 from J; bases not matched to a gene: 13. Germline CDR1 reads SNHLY; CDR2 reads FYNNEI. This CDR3 has 14 residues.

The chain combines TRBV6-2 or TRBV6-3 with TRBJ2-2; TRBD1 matches 7 bases. The germline gives CDR1 MNHEY, CDR2 SVGEGT. There are 15 residues in the CDR3. Trimming cost V 4 bases and J 6 bases; bases outside gene matches: 8. CDR3 region: CASSSGQVDSGELFF. The CDR3 coding sequence is TGTGCCAGCAGTTCTGGACAGGTGGATTCCGGGGAGCTGTTTTTT.

The CDR3 region has the DNA TGTGCCACCATTACAGGGGGCGCGGGGAACAATCAGCCCCAGCATTTT. Its protein product is CATITGGAGNNQPQHF. This chain connects TRBV28 to TRBJ1-5, with 9 bases matching TRBD1. The germline gives CDR1 MDHEN, CDR2 SYDVKM. Trimming at V came to 10 bases and at J to 3 bases, leaving 13 bases not matched to a gene. CDR3 length: 16 amino acids.

The chain uses TRBV4-1 and TRBJ2-3; D gene unclear. Germline V lookup: CDR1 MGHRA, CDR2 YSYEKL. The CDR3 covers 12 residues. The V gene lost 3 bases and the J gene lost 6 bases, with 7 bases spanning the gap. The CDR3 region is CASSQIYDTQYF. In nucleotides, the CDR3 is TGCGCCAGCAGCCAGATCTATGATACGCAGTATTTT.

This clone was seen many times. The CDR3 DNA is TGTGCCAGCAGCGATGGTAGCGGGGGGGCAACAGATACGCAGTATTTT. Protein sequence: CASSDGSGGATDTQYF. The rearrangement links TRBV4-2 to TRBJ2-3; 11 bases map to TRBD2. CDR1 and CDR2 (germline): LGHNA, YNFKEQ. Losses at the gene ends were 5 bases for V and 3 bases for J; bases not matched to a gene: 7. The CDR3 contains 16 residues.

The genes are TRBV9 and TRBJ1-3; D ambiguous. The CDR3 loop spans 14 amino acids. Germline V gene data show CDR1 as SGDLS and CDR2 as YYNGEE. V was shortened by 4 bases and J by 2 bases, with 10 bases between the two germline ends. The CDR3 protein is CASSTSGAGNTIYF. CDR3 DNA: TGTGCCAGCAGCACTAGCGGTGCTGGAAACACCATATATTTT.

This rearrangement joins TRBV28 to TRBJ2-3, with D tentatively TRBD1 (6 bases). The CDR3 is 14 amino acids. Germline-derived CDR1 and CDR2 are MDHEN and SYDVKM. V was cut by 5 bases and J by 0 bases, with 9 bases left in between. DNA of the CDR3: TGTGCCAGCAGTCCCACAGGGAGCACAGATACGCAGTATTTT. It yields the protein CASSPTGSTDTQYF.

This chain joins TRBV28 and TRBJ2-7; 7 bases fit TRBD1. V dropped 6 bases and J dropped 2; count of bases not matched to a gene: 13. The CDR3 extends over 16 amino acids. Germline CDR1 is MDHEN and CDR2 is SYDVKM. CDR3 bases: TGTGCCAGCAGCCGTATTTGGACAGGTTATGCCTACGAGCAGTACTTC. Protein product: CASSRIWTGYAYEQYF.

The rearrangement links TRBV4-3 to TRBJ1-1, with TRBD1 as a possible D gene (6 bases). Germline V gives CDR1 LGHNA, CDR2 YSLEER. This CDR3 region has 15 residues. The V end lost 0 bases, the J end lost 4 bases, and 12 bases lay between the germline ends. CDR3 region: CASSQDWRGGTEAFF. CDR3 DNA: TGCGCCAGCAGCCAAGACTGGAGAGGGGGCACTGAAGCTTTCTTT.

The rearrangement links TRBV19 to TRBJ1-1, with TRBD1 as a possible D gene (6 bases). Trimming removed 4 bases at V and 3 bases at J, with 12 bases between. Germline lookup yields CDR1 LNHDA and CDR2 SQIVND (reference sequence). CDR3 length: 14 residues. CDR3 loop: CASSKQGWDTEAFF. The CDR3 bases are TGTGCCAGTAGTAAACAGGGTTGGGACACTGAAGCTTTCTTT. The variable domain in full, with the rest retrieved from reference TRBV19 and TRBJ1-1, is DGGITQSPKYLFRKEGQNVTLSCEQNLNHDAMYWYRQDPGQGLRLIYYSQIVNDFQKGDIAEGYSVSREKKESFPLTVTSAQKNPTAFYLCASSKQGWDTEAFFGQGTRLTVV.

The chain employs TRBV5-1 and TRBJ1-1; the D gene is possibly TRBD1 (5 bases). The CDR3 loop spans 17 amino acids. Germline values: CDR1 SGHRS, CDR2 YFSETQ. The V and J ends lost 0 bases and 11 bases respectively, with 26 bases between them. The CDR3: CASSLAHSGREGVSAFF. Written as DNA, the CDR3 is TGCGCCAGCAGCTTGGCTCACTCCGGCAGGGAGGGTGTTTCGGCTTTCTTT.

As DNA, the CDR3 is TGTGCCAGTACTGTGCTGACAGGGAGGTATGGCTACACCTTC. This encodes CASTVLTGRYGYTF. This chain uses TRBV19 with TRBJ1-2; 7 bases align to TRBD1. This CDR3 spans 14 amino acids. Germline values: CDR1 LNHDA, CDR2 SQIVND (reference sequence). V shed 7 bases, J shed 5 bases, and the junction held 10 bases outside the gene matches.

About this clone itself: One end of the junction does not line up with germline, which may come from a read error. The chain employs TRBV9 and TRBJ2-7, with 9 bases matching TRBD2. The CDR3 extends over 18 amino acids. Germline V gives CDR1 SGDLS, CDR2 YYNGEE. The CDR3 nucleotides read TGCGCCCGCCGCGCGGGGGGGGTTACCGGGACTAGTCTTGGCGAGCAGTACTTC. This translates into CARRAGGVTGTSLGEQYF.

The gene calls are TRBV7-6 and TRBJ2-7; 8 bases match TRBD2. With 4 bases clipped from V and 1 base from J, the junction kept 6 bases outside the gene matches. The germline CDR1 and CDR2 sequences are SGHVS and FNYEAQ. The CDR3 length is 15 residues. CDR3 region: CASSYRGGGSYEQYF. The CDR3 DNA sequence: TGTGCCAGCAGCTACCGGGGGGGAGGATCCTACGAGCAGTACTTC.

The chain has TRBV5-6 and TRBJ2-2; TRBD2 might be the D (7 bases). This CDR3 comprises 17 residues. Germline V gene sequence: CDR1 SGHDT, CDR2 YYEEEE. Trimming shortened V by 1 base and J by 5 bases, and 18 bases separated the two germline ends. The CDR3: CASSLLGGARLTGELFF. The CDR3 coding sequence is TGTGCCAGCAGCTTGTTAGGGGGGGCGCGATTAACCGGGGAGCTGTTTTTT.

This clone showed up just once. The chain links TRBV5-5 to TRBJ2-7; D gene uncertain. This CDR3 is built from 13 residues. Germline CDR1 SGHKS, CDR2 YYEKEE (reference sequence). V lost 1 base, J lost 2 bases, and 7 bases lay in between. CDR3 sequence (DNA): TGTGCCAGCAGCTTGTTTACAGCCTACGAGCAGTACTTC. It encodes CASSLFTAYEQYF.

This sequence joins TRBV7-6 and TRBJ2-5; 9 bases align to TRBD2. CDR3 size: 17 residues. Germline-derived CDR1 and CDR2 are SGHVS and FNYEAQ. V shed 4 bases, J shed 2 bases, and the junction held 11 bases outside the gene matches. CDR3 loop: CASSSQVLAGYQETQYF. In DNA form, the CDR3 reads TGTGCCAGCAGCTCCCAAGTGCTAGCGGGGTATCAAGAGACCCAGTACTTC.

The chain has TRBV29-1 and TRBJ2-3; 8 bases are shared with TRBD1. Germline loops: CDR1 SQVTM, CDR2 ANQGSEA. CDR3 length equals 15 residues. V trimming: 3 bases; J trimming: 4 bases; junction bases outside the gene matches: 9. The CDR3 DNA follows: TGCAGCGTTGATTCGGACAGGGTGGAAGCAGATACGCAGTATTTT. It translates to CSVDSDRVEADTQYF.

The rearrangement uses TRBV4-1 and TRBJ2-7; D is possibly TRBD1 (6 bases). There are 14 residues in the CDR3. CDR1 and CDR2 (germline): MGHRA, YSYEKL. V lost 1 base, J lost 4 bases, and 11 bases lay in between. For the CDR3, the DNA is TGCGCCAGCAGCCAAGCCGGACAGCCTTACGAGCAGTACTTC. It specifies CASSQAGQPYEQYF.

The V gene is TRBV28, the J gene TRBJ1-1; 12 bases match TRBD1. V was clipped by 7 bases and J by 7 bases; unmatched bases: 13. The CDR3 contains 16 residues. Germline CDR1 MDHEN, CDR2 SYDVKM. The CDR3 DNA sequence: TGTGCCAGCATTGCCGGGACAGGGGGCGTTTGGCGTGAAGCTTTCTTT. Its protein product is CASIAGTGGVWREAFF.

The chain combines TRBV6-2 or TRBV6-3 with TRBJ2-1; TRBD2 matches at 7 bases. This CDR3 is built from 14 residues. Per germline, CDR1 MNHEY and CDR2 SVGEGT. After removal of 6 bases from V and 7 bases from J, the junction contained 9 bases not matched to a gene. DNA of the CDR3: TGTGCCAGCAGCCCGGGGGAGCGGGGTAATGAGCAGTTCTTC. It codes for CASSPGERGNEQFF.

The chain carries TRBV18 and TRBJ2-1, with a weak D call TRBD1 (6 bases). The CDR3 is 14 residues long. The germline V gene has CDR1 KGHSH and CDR2 LQKENI. Trimming left V 6 bases short and J 1 base short, with 10 bases between. The CDR3 nucleotides read TGTGCCAGCTCCCCCGGACAGTCCTACAATGAGCAGTTCTTC. Translating it yields CASSPGQSYNEQFF.

The chain joins TRBV5-1 to TRBJ2-6; 7 bases align to TRBD1. The ends lost 0 bases at V and 0 bases at J; junction bases unmatched: 6. CDR3 length: 18 residues. Germline CDR1 reads SGHRS; CDR2 reads YFSETQ. The CDR3 region is CASSLEVRGSSGANVLTF. In DNA, the CDR3 is TGCGCCAGCAGCTTGGAGGTCAGGGGGTCCTCTGGGGCCAACGTCCTGACTTTC.

The gene calls are TRBV7-8 and TRBJ2-3; 7 nucleotides line up with TRBD1. Losses at the gene ends were 1 base for V and 6 bases for J; bases not matched to a gene: 4. The CDR3 is made up of 14 amino acids. The germline gives CDR1 SGHVS, CDR2 FQNEAQ. CDR3 in DNA: TGTGCCAGCAGCTTAGTGACAGGGAGCGATACGCAGTATTTT. Translation gives CASSLVTGSDTQYF. Looking up the rest from reference TRBV7-8 and TRBJ2-3 gives the full variable domain: GAGVSQSPRYKVAKRGQDVALRCDPISGHVSLFWYQQALGQGPEFLTYFQNEAQLDKSGLPSDRFFAERPEGSVSTLKIQRTQQEDSAVYLCASSLVTGSDTQYFGPGTRLTVL.

This chain joins TRBV27 and TRBJ1-2; tentative D call: TRBD1 (6 bases). CDR1 MNHEY and CDR2 SMNVEV come from the germline V gene (reference sequence). V gave up 7 bases and J gave up 3 bases, with 24 bases separating them. The CDR3 spans 17 residues. The CDR3 bases are TGTGCCAGCACCCTTGAGGACAGTGCCGAGTGGTACTATGGCTACACCTTC. Its translation is CASTLEDSAEWYYGYTF.

Only a few counts were recorded for this clone. The chain employs TRBV7-8 and TRBJ1-5, with D unclear. The length of the CDR3 is 17 residues. The germline CDR1 and CDR2 sequences are SGHVS and FQNEAQ. V was trimmed by 0 bases and J by 0 bases, leaving 12 bases between them. In DNA, the CDR3 is TGTGCCAGCAGCTTAGCGAGGGTTCCCAGTAGCAATCAGCCCCAGCATTTT. Translation: CASSLARVPSSNQPQHF.

The chain links TRBV7-2 to TRBJ1-4; 7 positions agree with TRBD1. CDR1 is SGHTA and CDR2 is FQGNSA in the germline V gene. This CDR3 region has 16 residues. Trimming at V came to 2 bases and at J to 0 bases, leaving 3 bases not matched to a gene. The CDR3, as DNA: TGTGCCAGCAGCTTAAGGGGGACAGCAACTAATGAAAAACTGTTTTTT. It yields the protein CASSLRGTATNEKLFF.

The rearrangement links TRBV27 to TRBJ1-1, with D maybe TRBD1 (6 bases). Germline V gene sequence: CDR1 MNHEY, CDR2 SMNVEV (reference sequence). The V gene lost 3 bases and the J gene lost 5 bases, with 13 bases spanning the gap. CDR3 length equals 14 residues. Here the CDR3 DNA reads TGTGCCAGCAGTTTCCAGGGGTGGCAAACTGAAGCTTTCTTT. Protein product: CASSFQGWQTEAFF.

The chain employs TRBV20-1 and TRBJ1-2, with 11 bases fitting TRBD1. In germline, CDR1 is DFQATT, CDR2 SNEGSKA (reference sequence). The ends lost 3 bases at V and 5 bases at J; junction bases unmatched: 8. This CDR3 has 15 amino acids. The CDR3 DNA is TGCAGTGCTAGTATGCTGGGACAGGGGGTATATGGCTACACCTTC. This codes for CSASMLGQGVYGYTF.

The rearrangement uses TRBV12-5 and TRBJ2-2; 9 bases align to TRBD2. Germline V gene data show CDR1 as LGHNT and CDR2 as FRNRAP. CDR3 length: 18 amino acids. Losses at the gene ends were 9 bases for V and 1 base for J; bases not matched to a gene: 15. The CDR3 loop reads CASPGMGGRGLNTGELFF. The CDR3 DNA follows: TGTGCTAGCCCTGGGATGGGCGGGAGGGGATTGAACACCGGGGAGCTGTTTTTT.

This clone has just one count. The chain couples TRBV5-5 to TRBJ1-3; 8 nucleotides match TRBD1. Trimming took 2 bases from V and 2 from J; bases not matched to a gene: 12. The CDR3 loop spans 18 amino acids. Germline CDR1 SGHKS, CDR2 YYEKEE (reference sequence). The CDR3 loop is CASSFSFLGQGTGNTIYF. The DNA of the CDR3 is TGTGCCAGCAGCTTTTCTTTTTTAGGACAGGGAACTGGAAACACCATATATTTT. Full variable domain (rest looked up from reference TRBV5-5 and TRBJ1-3): DAGVTQSPTHLIKTRGQQVTLRCSPISGHKSVSWYQQVLGQGPQFIFQYYEKEERGRGNFPDRFSARQFPNYSSELNVNALLLGDSALYLCASSFSFLGQGTGNTIYFGEGSWLTVV.